This is a list of T cell receptor beta chains from one sample in a study of blood T cell repertoires in COVID-19. Profiling relied on immunoSEQ multiplex PCR, and the TCRdb table lists in-frame clones only, not all of them. This sample yields hundreds of thousands of clones, of which roughly 88% are seen a single time; over 1.1% belongs to the top ten. Sequencing used peripheral blood. All receptors come from a woman aged 25 to 39 with active or convalescent COVID-19. Each CDR3 is given with its conserved first and last residue. The D gene is left open where the match is weak. Some rows have no size entry. The others give once, few or many, or a class for an expanded clone.

length: 16; J: TRBJ1-2; D: NA; size: NA; V: TRBV7-9; CDR3: CASSLGTGSSSYGYTF; DNA: TGTGCCAGCAGCTTAGGTACAGGGTCTTCCTCGTATGGCTACACCTTC
length: 13; J: TRBJ2-7; D: TRBD1; size: NA; V: TRBV24-1; CDR3: CATSGQGSYEQYF; DNA: TGTGCCACCAGTGGACAGGGATCCTACGAGCAGTACTTC
length: 14; J: TRBJ1-1; D: TRBD1; size: NA; V: TRBV28; CDR3: CASSQTDRVAEAFF; DNA: TGTGCCAGCAGTCAAACGGACAGGGTGGCTGAAGCTTTCTTT
length: 14; J: TRBJ2-6; D: NA; size: NA; V: TRBV18; CDR3: CASSPGGGTNVLTF; DNA: TGTGCCAGCTCACCCGGCGGTGGCACCAACGTCCTGACTTTC
length: 14; J: TRBJ2-1; D: TRBD2; size: NA; V: TRBV27; CDR3: CASFGAGGFHEQFF; DNA: TGTGCCAGCTTTGGGGCGGGGGGTTTTCATGAGCAGTTCTTC
length: 13; J: TRBJ1-1; D: TRBD1; size: NA; V: TRBV14; CDR3: CASSVDRDTEAFF; DNA: TGTGCCAGCAGCGTTGACAGGGACACTGAAGCTTTCTTT
length: 14; J: TRBJ1-1; D: TRBD1; size: NA; V: TRBV18; CDR3: CASSPTGGNTEAFF; DNA: TGTGCCAGCTCCCCGACAGGGGGGAACACTGAAGCTTTCTTT
length: 14; J: TRBJ2-5; D: TRBD1; size: NA; V: TRBV7-9; CDR3: CASSFTGVGETQYF; DNA: TGTGCCAGCAGCTTCACAGGGGTAGGCGAGACCCAGTACTTC
length: 13; J: TRBJ1-2; D: NA; size: NA; V: TRBV11-2; CDR3: CASSLGRGYGYTF; DNA: TGTGCCAGCAGCTTAGGGAGGGGCTATGGCTACACCTTC
length: 12; J: TRBJ1-5; D: NA; size: NA; V: TRBV2; CDR3: CASRGQNQPQHF; DNA: TGTGCCAGCAGGGGACAAAATCAGCCCCAGCATTTT
length: 15; J: TRBJ2-1; D: TRBD2; size: NA; V: TRBV6-1; CDR3: CASSEGLADYNEQFF; DNA: TGTGCCAGCAGTGAGGGTCTAGCGGATTACAATGAGCAGTTCTTC
length: 13; J: TRBJ1-2; D: TRBD1; size: NA; V: TRBV6-1; CDR3: CASSERGQGAYTF; DNA: TGTGCCAGCAGTGAGAGAGGGCAGGGGGCCTACACCTTC
length: 16; J: TRBJ2-7; D: TRBD1; size: NA; V: TRBV5-1; CDR3: CASSSRGQGGTYEQYF; DNA: TGCGCCAGCAGCTCCAGAGGACAGGGGGGCACCTACGAGCAGTACTTC
length: 16; J: TRBJ1-2; D: NA; size: NA; V: TRBV23-1; CDR3: CASSPLFRGAGHGYTF; DNA: TGCGCCAGCAGTCCTCTGTTTCGGGGGGCAGGTCACGGCTACACCTTC
length: 16; J: TRBJ1-2; D: TRBD1; size: few; V: TRBV20-1; CDR3: CSASLGGTGDLYGYTF; DNA: TGCAGTGCTAGTTTGGGAGGGACAGGGGACCTCTATGGCTACACCTTC
length: 15; J: TRBJ2-1; D: NA; size: NA; V: TRBV5-6; CDR3: CASSLETFSGFGQFF; DNA: TGTGCCAGCAGCTTGGAAACGTTCAGCGGGTTTGGGCAGTTCTTC
length: 18; J: TRBJ1-1; D: TRBD1; size: few; V: TRBV19; CDR3: CASRSRGSGDRGNTEAFF; DNA: TGTGCCAGTAGGAGCCGAGGGTCCGGGGACAGGGGGAACACTGAAGCTTTCTTT
length: 14; J: TRBJ1-1; D: TRBD1; size: NA; V: TRBV6-5; CDR3: CASSWTGGNTEAFF; DNA: TGTGCCAGCAGTTGGACAGGTGGGAACACTGAAGCTTTCTTT
length: 15; J: TRBJ1-6; D: NA; size: once; V: TRBV27; CDR3: CASSILRGENSPLHF; DNA: TGTGCCAGCAGCATACTGCGGGGCGAGAATTCACCCCTCCACTTT
length: 14; J: TRBJ1-2; D: TRBD1; size: NA; V: TRBV6-6; CDR3: CASSQTGSLYGYTF; DNA: TGTGCCAGCAGTCAGACAGGGTCTCTATATGGCTACACCTTC
length: 16; J: TRBJ2-7; D: NA; size: once; V: TRBV5-4; CDR3: CASSPAGDFPPYEQYF; DNA: TGTGCCAGCAGCCCAGCGGGCGACTTTCCACCCTACGAGCAGTACTTC
length: 12; J: TRBJ2-7; D: NA; size: once; V: TRBV27; CDR3: CASRGSSYEQYF; DNA: TGTGCCAGCAGGGGCAGTTCCTACGAGCAGTACTTC
length: 13; J: TRBJ1-2; D: NA; size: NA; V: TRBV4-2; CDR3: CASSQEDTYGYTF; DNA: TGTGCCAGCAGCCAGGAAGACACCTATGGCTACACCTTC
length: 14; J: TRBJ2-5; D: NA; size: few; V: TRBV6-1; CDR3: CASSELSVQETQYF; DNA: TGTGCCAGCAGTGAATTGAGCGTACAAGAGACCCAGTACTTC
length: 15; J: TRBJ1-4; D: NA; size: NA; V: TRBV5-4; CDR3: CASSPGGNTNEKLFF; DNA: TGTGCCAGCAGCCCCGGCGGAAACACTAATGAAAAACTGTTTTTT
length: 14; J: TRBJ1-4; D: NA; size: NA; V: TRBV15; CDR3: CATLPRSQSEKLFF; DNA: TGTGCCACCCTCCCACGATCCCAGTCGGAAAAACTGTTTTTT
length: 13; J: TRBJ2-7; D: NA; size: NA; V: TRBV5-5; CDR3: CASSSSGINEQYF; DNA: TGTGCCAGCAGCTCGTCGGGGATCAACGAGCAGTACTTC
length: 15; J: TRBJ2-1; D: NA; size: NA; V: TRBV9; CDR3: CASSVDQRPIDEQFF; DNA: TGTGCCAGCAGCGTAGACCAGCGTCCTATCGATGAGCAGTTCTTC
length: 12; J: TRBJ1-2; D: NA; size: NA; V: TRBV6-5; CDR3: CASSSRANGYTF; DNA: TGTGCCAGCAGTTCCAGGGCCAATGGCTACACCTTC
length: 14; J: TRBJ1-1; D: NA; size: NA; V: TRBV5-4; CDR3: CASSQTGPDTEAFF; DNA: TGTGCCAGCAGCCAAACAGGGCCCGACACTGAAGCTTTCTTT
length: 12; J: TRBJ1-1; D: NA; size: few; V: TRBV29-1; CDR3: CSAVPVDTEAFF; DNA: TGCAGCGCTGTGCCGGTGGACACTGAAGCTTTCTTT
length: 12; J: TRBJ2-7; D: NA; size: NA; V: TRBV6-5; CDR3: CASSWLTYEQYF; DNA: TGTGCCAGCAGCTGGCTTACCTACGAGCAGTACTTC
length: 14; J: TRBJ1-1; D: TRBD1; size: NA; V: TRBV6-5; CDR3: CASSSGTGNTEAFF; DNA: TGTGCCAGCAGCTCCGGGACAGGGAACACTGAAGCTTTCTTT
length: 15; J: TRBJ2-2; D: TRBD1; size: NA; V: TRBV11-3; CDR3: CASSQDRGRPGELFF; DNA: TGTGCCAGCAGCCAGGACAGGGGGCGTCCCGGGGAGCTGTTTTTT
length: 13; J: TRBJ1-1; D: NA; size: few; V: TRBV10-3; CDR3: CAIKDSPQSEAFF; DNA: TGTGCCATCAAAGACAGTCCCCAGAGCGAAGCTTTCTTT
length: 15; J: TRBJ2-2; D: TRBD2; size: NA; V: TRBV7-9; CDR3: CASSLPSGNTGELFF; DNA: TGTGCCAGCAGCTTGCCTAGCGGGAACACCGGGGAGCTGTTTTTT
length: 13; J: TRBJ1-1; D: NA; size: NA; V: TRBV30; CDR3: CAWSSDLNTEAFF; DNA: TGTGCCTGGAGTTCGGACTTGAACACTGAAGCTTTCTTT
length: 17; J: TRBJ2-3; D: TRBD2; size: NA; V: TRBV5-1; CDR3: CASSLAGASGGTDTQYF; DNA: TGCGCCAGCAGCTTGGCCGGCGCTAGCGGGGGCACAGATACGCAGTATTTT
length: 16; J: TRBJ2-3; D: TRBD1; size: NA; V: TRBV5-1; CDR3: CASSPGTGGGTDTQYF; DNA: TGCGCCAGCAGCCCCGGCACAGGGGGCGGGACAGATACGCAGTATTTT
length: 14; J: TRBJ1-2; D: TRBD1; size: NA; V: TRBV19; CDR3: CASSDGTGGLGYTF; DNA: TGTGCCAGTAGTGACGGGACAGGGGGCCTTGGCTACACCTTC
length: 12; J: TRBJ1-5; D: NA; size: few; V: TRBV15; CDR3: CATSGGFQPQHF; DNA: TGTGCCACCAGCGGTGGCTTTCAGCCCCAGCATTTT
length: 12; J: TRBJ1-6; D: NA; size: NA; V: TRBV6-6; CDR3: CASSFEGPPLHF; DNA: TGTGCCAGCAGTTTCGAGGGCCCACCCCTCCACTTT
length: 14; J: TRBJ2-3; D: TRBD2; size: NA; V: TRBV4-1; CDR3: CASSPGGGTDTQYF; DNA: TGCGCCAGCAGCCCTGGCGGGGGGACAGATACGCAGTATTTT
length: 14; J: TRBJ2-7; D: NA; size: NA; V: TRBV6-5; CDR3: CASTPDRAPYEQYF; DNA: TGTGCCAGCACTCCGGACAGAGCTCCCTACGAGCAGTACTTC
length: 19; J: TRBJ2-1; D: TRBD2; size: NA; V: TRBV9; CDR3: CASSGSGTSGGWFYNEQFF; DNA: TGTGCCAGCAGCGGATCCGGGACTAGCGGGGGTTGGTTCTACAATGAGCAGTTCTTC
length: 14; J: TRBJ1-5; D: NA; size: NA; V: TRBV6-5; CDR3: CATESQGKHQPQHF; DNA: TGTGCCACCGAGTCCCAGGGGAAGCATCAGCCCCAGCATTTT
length: 15; J: TRBJ1-2; D: NA; size: NA; V: TRBV21-1; CDR3: CASSIRTGGRDGYTF; DNA: TGTGCCAGCAGCATCCGAACAGGGGGTCGGGATGGCTACACCTTC
length: 16; J: TRBJ1-4; D: NA; size: NA; V: TRBV15; CDR3: CATSREGAPTNEKLFF; DNA: TGTGCCACCAGCAGAGAGGGGGCCCCAACTAATGAAAAACTGTTTTTT
length: 15; J: TRBJ2-7; D: NA; size: NA; V: TRBV19; CDR3: CASSKGATVSYEQYF; DNA: TGTGCCAGTAGTAAAGGGGCGACAGTGAGCTACGAGCAGTACTTC
length: 16; J: TRBJ1-2; D: TRBD1; size: NA; V: TRBV5-4; CDR3: CASSPPEGARNYGYTF; DNA: TGTGCCAGCAGCCCTCCTGAGGGGGCGAGGAACTATGGCTACACCTTC